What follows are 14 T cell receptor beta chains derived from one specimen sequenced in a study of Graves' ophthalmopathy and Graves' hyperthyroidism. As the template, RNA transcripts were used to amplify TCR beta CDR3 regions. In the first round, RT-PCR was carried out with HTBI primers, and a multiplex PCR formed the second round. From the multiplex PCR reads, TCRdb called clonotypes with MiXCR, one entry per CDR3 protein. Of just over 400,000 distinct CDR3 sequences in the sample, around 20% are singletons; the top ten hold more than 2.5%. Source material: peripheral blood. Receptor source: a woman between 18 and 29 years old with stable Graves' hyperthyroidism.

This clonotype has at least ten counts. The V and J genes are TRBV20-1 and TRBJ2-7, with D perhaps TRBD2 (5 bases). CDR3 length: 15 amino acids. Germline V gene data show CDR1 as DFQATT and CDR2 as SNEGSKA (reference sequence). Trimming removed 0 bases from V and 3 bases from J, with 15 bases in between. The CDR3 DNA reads TGCAGTGCTAGAGATGCGGGTGGATCCTTCTACGAGCAGTACTTC. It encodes CSARDAGGSFYEQYF.

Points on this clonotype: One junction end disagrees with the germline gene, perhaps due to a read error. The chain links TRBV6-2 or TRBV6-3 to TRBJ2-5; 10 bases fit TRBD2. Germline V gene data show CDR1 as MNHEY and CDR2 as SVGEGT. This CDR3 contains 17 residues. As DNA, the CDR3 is TGTGCCAGCAGTTACCCCCAAGGACTAGCGGACCAAGATACCCAGTACTTC. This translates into CASSYPQGLADQDTQYF.

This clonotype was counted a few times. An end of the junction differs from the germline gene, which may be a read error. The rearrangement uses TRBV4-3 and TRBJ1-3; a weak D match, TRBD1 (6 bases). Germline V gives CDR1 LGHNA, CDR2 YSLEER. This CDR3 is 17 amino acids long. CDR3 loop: CASSQVGQYFSGNTVYF. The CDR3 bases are TGCGCCAGCAGCCAAGTCGGACAGTACTTCTCTGGAAACACCGTATATTTT.

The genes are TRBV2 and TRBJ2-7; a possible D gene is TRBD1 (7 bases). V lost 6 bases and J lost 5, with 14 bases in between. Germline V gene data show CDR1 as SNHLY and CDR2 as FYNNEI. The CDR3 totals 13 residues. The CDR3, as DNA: TGTGCCAGCAGGAGACAGGGCGGGGACGAGCAGTACTTC. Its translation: CASRRQGGDEQYF.

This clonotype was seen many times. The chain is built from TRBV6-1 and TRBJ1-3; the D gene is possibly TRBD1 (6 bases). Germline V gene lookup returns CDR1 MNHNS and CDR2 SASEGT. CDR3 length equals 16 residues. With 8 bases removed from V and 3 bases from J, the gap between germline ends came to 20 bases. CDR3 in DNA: TGTGCCAGCCGCCTCTGGGGGCTAGAGTTTGGAAACACCATATATTTT. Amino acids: CASRLWGLEFGNTIYF.

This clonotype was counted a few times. The CDR3 DNA is TGTGCCAGCAGCCGCGCGAGGTGGCAAGAGACCCAGTACTTC. This codes for CASSRARWQETQYF. This rearrangement joins TRBV11-1 to TRBJ2-5; unclear D gene. The CDR3 is 14 amino acids. The germline CDR1 and CDR2 sequences are SGHAT and FQDESV (reference sequence). V lost 5 bases and J lost 2, with 12 bases in between.

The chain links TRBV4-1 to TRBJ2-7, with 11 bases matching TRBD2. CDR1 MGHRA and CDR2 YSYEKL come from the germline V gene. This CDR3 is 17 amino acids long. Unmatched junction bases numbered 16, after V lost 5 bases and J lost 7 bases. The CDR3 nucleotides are TGCGCCAGCAGCTTGGTCACTAGCGGGAGAAAGGTTCGGGAGCAGTACTTC. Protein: CASSLVTSGRKVREQYF.

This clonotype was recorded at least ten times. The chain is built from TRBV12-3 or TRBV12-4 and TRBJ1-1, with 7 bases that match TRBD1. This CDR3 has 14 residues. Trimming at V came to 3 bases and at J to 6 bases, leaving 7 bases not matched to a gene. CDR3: CASSLGTVFAEAFF. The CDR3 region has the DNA TGTGCCAGCAGTTTGGGGACAGTTTTCGCTGAAGCTTTCTTT.

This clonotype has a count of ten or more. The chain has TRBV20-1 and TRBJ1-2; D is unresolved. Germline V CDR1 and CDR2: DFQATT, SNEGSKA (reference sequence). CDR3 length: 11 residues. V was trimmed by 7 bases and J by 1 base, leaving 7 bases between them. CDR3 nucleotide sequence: TGCAGTGTTACCAGTAACTATGGCTACACCTTC. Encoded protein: CSVTSNYGYTF.

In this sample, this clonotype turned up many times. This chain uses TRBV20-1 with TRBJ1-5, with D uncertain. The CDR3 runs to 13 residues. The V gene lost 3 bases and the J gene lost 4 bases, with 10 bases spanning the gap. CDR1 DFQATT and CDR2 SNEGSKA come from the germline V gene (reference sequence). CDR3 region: CSARVQANQPQHF. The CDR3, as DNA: TGCAGTGCTAGGGTCCAGGCAAATCAGCCCCAGCATTTT.

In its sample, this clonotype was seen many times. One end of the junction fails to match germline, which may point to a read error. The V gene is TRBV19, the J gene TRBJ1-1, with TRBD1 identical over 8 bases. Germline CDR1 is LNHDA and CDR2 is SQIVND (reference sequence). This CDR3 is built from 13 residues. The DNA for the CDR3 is TGTACCAGCGGAGGTAGGCAGGGGGCAGAAGCTTTCTTT. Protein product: CTSGGRQGAEAFF.

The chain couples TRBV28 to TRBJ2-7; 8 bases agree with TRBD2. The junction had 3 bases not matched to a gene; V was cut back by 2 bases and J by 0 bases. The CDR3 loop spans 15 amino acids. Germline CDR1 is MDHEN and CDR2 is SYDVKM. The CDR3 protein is CASSLQGTSSYEQYF. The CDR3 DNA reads TGTGCCAGCAGTTTACAGGGGACTAGCTCCTACGAGCAGTACTTC.

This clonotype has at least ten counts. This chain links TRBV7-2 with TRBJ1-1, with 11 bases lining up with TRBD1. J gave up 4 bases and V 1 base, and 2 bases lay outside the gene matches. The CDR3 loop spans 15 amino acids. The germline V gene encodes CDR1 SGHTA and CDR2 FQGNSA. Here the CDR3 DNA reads TGTGCCAGCAGCTTAGTCGGGACAGGGGGCACTGAAGCTTTCTTT. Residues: CASSLVGTGGTEAFF.

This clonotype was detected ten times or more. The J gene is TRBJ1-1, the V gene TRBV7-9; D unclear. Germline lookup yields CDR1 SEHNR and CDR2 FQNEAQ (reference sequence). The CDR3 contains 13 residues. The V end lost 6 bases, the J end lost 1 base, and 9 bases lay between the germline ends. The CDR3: CASRFGGNTEAFF. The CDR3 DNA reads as TGTGCCAGCAGGTTCGGAGGGAACACTGAAGCTTTCTTT.